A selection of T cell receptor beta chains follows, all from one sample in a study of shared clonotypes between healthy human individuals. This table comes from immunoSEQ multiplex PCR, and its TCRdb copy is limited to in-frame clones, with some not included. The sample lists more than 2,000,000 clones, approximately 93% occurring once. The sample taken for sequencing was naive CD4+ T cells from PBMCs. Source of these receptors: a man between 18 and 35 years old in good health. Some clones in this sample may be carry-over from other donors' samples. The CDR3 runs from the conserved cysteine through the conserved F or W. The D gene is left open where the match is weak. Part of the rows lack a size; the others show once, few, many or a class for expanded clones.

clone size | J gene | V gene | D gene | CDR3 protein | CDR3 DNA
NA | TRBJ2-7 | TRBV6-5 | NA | CASSYNGVYEQYF | TGTGCCAGCAGTTACAACGGTGTTTACGAGCAGTACTTC
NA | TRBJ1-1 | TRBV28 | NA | CASGGPNTEAFF | TGTGCCAGCGGGGGGCCAAACACTGAAGCTTTCTTT
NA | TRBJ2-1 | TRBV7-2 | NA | CASSSRGGVSSYNEQFF | TGTGCCAGCAGCTCTAGGGGCGGGGTGAGCTCCTACAATGAGCAGTTCTTC
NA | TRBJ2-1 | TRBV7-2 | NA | CASSLAGRGVAEQFF | TGTGCCAGCAGCTTAGCGGGCCGGGGAGTGGCTGAGCAGTTCTTC
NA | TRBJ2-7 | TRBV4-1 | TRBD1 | CASSQLQGVYEQYF | TGCGCCAGCAGCCAACTACAGGGGGTTTACGAGCAGTACTTC
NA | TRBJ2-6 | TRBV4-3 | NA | CASSQGRPGDSGANVLTF | TGCGCCAGCAGCCAAGGACGCCCAGGGGACTCTGGGGCCAACGTCCTGACTTTC
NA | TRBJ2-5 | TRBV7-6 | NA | CASSHASPGQETQYF | TGTGCCAGCAGCCATGCTAGTCCGGGACAAGAGACCCAGTACTTC
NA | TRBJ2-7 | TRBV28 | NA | CASSLGFLGSEQYF | TGTGCCAGCAGTTTAGGCTTTTTAGGCTCCGAGCAGTACTTC
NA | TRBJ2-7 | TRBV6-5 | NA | CASSYEGSGLYEQYF | TGTGCCAGCAGTTACGAGGGTAGCGGTCTCTACGAGCAGTACTTC
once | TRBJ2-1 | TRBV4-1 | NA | CASSQPVGEFSYNEQFF | TGCGCCAGCAGCCAACCCGTGGGGGAGTTCTCCTACAATGAGCAGTTCTTC
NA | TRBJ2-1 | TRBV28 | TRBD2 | CASSSLTSGGHNEQFF | TGTGCCAGCAGTTCCCTGACTAGCGGGGGTCACAATGAGCAGTTCTTC
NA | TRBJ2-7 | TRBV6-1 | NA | CASSEISDRAYEQYF | TGTGCCAGCAGTGAAATATCGGACAGAGCCTACGAGCAGTACTTC
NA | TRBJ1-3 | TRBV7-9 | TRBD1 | CASSSGTGGSGNTIYF | TGTGCCAGCAGCTCGGGGACAGGGGGTTCTGGAAACACCATATATTTT
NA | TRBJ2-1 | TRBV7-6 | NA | CASSSGLPHNEQFF | TGTGCCAGCAGTTCGGGACTGCCCCACAATGAGCAGTTCTTC
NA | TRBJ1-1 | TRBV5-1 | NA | CASSSSGFGTEAFF | TGCGCCAGCAGCTCCTCGGGGTTCGGCACTGAAGCTTTCTTT
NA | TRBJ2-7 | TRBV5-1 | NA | CASSFIRGTDEQYF | TGCGCCAGCAGCTTTATACGGGGTACCGACGAGCAGTACTTC
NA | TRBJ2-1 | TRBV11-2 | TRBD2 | CASSPYSGRGYNEQFF | TGTGCCAGCAGCCCATATAGCGGGAGAGGCTACAATGAGCAGTTCTTC
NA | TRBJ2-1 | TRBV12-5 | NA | CASGSPVTYNEQFF | TGTGCTAGTGGTTCCCCCGTGACTTACAATGAGCAGTTCTTC
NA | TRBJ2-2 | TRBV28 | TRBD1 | CASSSTGGGVGELFF | TGTGCCAGCAGTTCCACAGGGGGCGGAGTCGGGGAGCTGTTTTTT
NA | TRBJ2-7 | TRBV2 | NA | CASSAPYYGEQYF | TGTGCCAGCAGTGCCCCGTACTACGGCGAGCAGTACTTC
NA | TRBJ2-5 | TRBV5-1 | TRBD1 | CASSFRDRGKETQYF | TGCGCCAGCAGCTTCCGGGACAGGGGTAAAGAGACCCAGTACTTC
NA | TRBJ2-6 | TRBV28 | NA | CASRGRAPSGANVLTF | TGTGCCAGCAGAGGCAGGGCCCCCTCTGGGGCCAACGTCCTGACTTTC
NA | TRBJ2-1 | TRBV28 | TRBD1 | CASSLLGGGNEQFF | TGTGCCAGCAGTTTATTAGGGGGCGGGAATGAGCAGTTCTTC
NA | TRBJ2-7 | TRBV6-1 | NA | CASMPGPGPTYEQYF | TGTGCCAGCATGCCCGGCCCGGGCCCGACCTACGAGCAGTACTTC
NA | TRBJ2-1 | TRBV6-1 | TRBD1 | CASSGLPGQGYNEQFF | TGTGCCAGCAGTGGACTGCCGGGACAGGGATACAATGAGCAGTTCTTC
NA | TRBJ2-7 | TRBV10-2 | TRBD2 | CASRGGRGPYEQYF | TGCGCCAGCAGAGGAGGGAGGGGACCCTACGAGCAGTACTTC
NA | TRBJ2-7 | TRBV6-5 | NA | CASRSHEQYF | TGTGCCAGTCGATCCCACGAGCAGTACTTC
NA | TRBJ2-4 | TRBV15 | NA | CATSRDKTGSNIQYF | TGTGCCACCAGCAGAGATAAAACGGGCTCAAACATTCAGTACTTC
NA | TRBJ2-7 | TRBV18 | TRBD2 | CASSPKSGRASYEQYF | TGTGCCAGCTCACCCAAGAGCGGGAGGGCCTCCTACGAGCAGTACTTC
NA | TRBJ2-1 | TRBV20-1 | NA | CSARPLLEQFF | TGCAGTGCTAGACCTCTCCTTGAGCAGTTCTTC
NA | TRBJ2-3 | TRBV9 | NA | CASSADYQAPDTQYF | TGTGCCAGCAGCGCGGACTATCAGGCCCCAGATACGCAGTATTTT
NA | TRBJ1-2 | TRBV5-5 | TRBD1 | CASSNLGTGGEGYTF | TGTGCCAGCAGCAACCTAGGGACAGGGGGTGAAGGCTACACCTTC
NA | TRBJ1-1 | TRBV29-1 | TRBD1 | CSVDQGARTEAFF | TGCAGCGTCGATCAGGGGGCGAGGACTGAAGCTTTCTTT
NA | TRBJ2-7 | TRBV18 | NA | CASSPPSVGGEQYF | TGTGCCAGCTCACCACCAAGTGTAGGGGGCGAGCAGTACTTC
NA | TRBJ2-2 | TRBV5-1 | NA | CASSLLSGVTGELFF | TGCGCCAGCAGCTTGTTGTCGGGAGTCACCGGGGAGCTGTTTTTT
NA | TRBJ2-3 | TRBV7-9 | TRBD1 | CATGTGNTDTQYF | TGTGCCACCGGGACAGGAAACACAGATACGCAGTATTTT